The 30 T cell receptor beta chains listed next were all sequenced from one sample in a study of monozygotic twins with inflammatory bowel disease. TCRdb re-called the 5' RACE reads and catalogs CDR3 proteins one per entry, DNA excluded. This table lists about 380,000 distinct CDR3 sequences. Sequencing was carried out using blood. These TCRs come from a human donor with ulcerative colitis or Crohn's disease, or a healthy co-twin of an affected twin (not recorded which).

CDR3: CASSRRLAGGLTDTQYF. This chain joins TRBV27 and TRBJ2-3; without DNA, the TCRdb call of TRBD2 cannot be checked. This CDR3 is built from 17 residues. Germline V gives CDR1 MNHEY, CDR2 SMNVEV (reference sequence).

This sequence joins TRBV5-1 and TRBJ2-7; there is no DNA to check the TCRdb D call of TRBD1. This CDR3 region has 14 residues. Germline CDR1 reads SGHRS; CDR2 reads YFSETQ. The CDR3 here is CASSRRDRGDEQYF.

The chain links TRBV4-2 to TRBJ2-1; TCRdb gives TRBD1 as the D gene, but with no DNA this cannot be confirmed. Germline V CDR1 and CDR2: LGHNA, YNFKEQ. This CDR3 comprises 14 residues. The CDR3 is CASSQAGQAARQFF.

V and J are TRBV7-6 and TRBJ2-3; TCRdb picks TRBD2, but there is no DNA to check that call. The CDR3 consists of 18 residues. Germline CDR1 reads SGHVS; CDR2 reads FNYEAQ. This CDR3 is CASTRYDLTSGGPDTQYF.

The rearrangement links TRBV15 to TRBJ2-5; TCRdb returns TRBD2, unconfirmable since there is no DNA. CDR3 length equals 13 residues. Germline CDR1 LNHNV, CDR2 YYDKDF (reference sequence). CDR3 region: CATSSPHGETQYF.

V usage is TRBV7-9 and J usage is TRBJ1-1; lacking DNA, the TRBD1 call made by TCRdb goes unchecked. This CDR3 region has 14 residues. CDR1 is SEHNR and CDR2 is FQNEAQ in the germline V gene (reference sequence). CDR3 amino acids: CASSLGQGEAEAFF. The full variable domain, in which reference TRBV7-9 and TRBJ1-1 provide the parts outside the CDR3, is DTGVSQNPRHKITKRGQNVTFRCDPISEHNRLYWYRQTLGQGPEFLTYFQNEAQLEKSRLLSDRFSAERPKGSFSTLEIQRTEQGDSAMYLCASSLGQGEAEAFFGQGTRLTVV.

The V and J genes are TRBV11-2 and TRBJ2-5; the D gene TCRdb calls, TRBD1, cannot be checked with no DNA. This CDR3 comprises 16 residues. Germline V gene lookup returns CDR1 SGHAT and CDR2 FQNNGV. The CDR3 reads CASSLWLDRGQETQYF.

The V gene is TRBV25-1, the J gene TRBJ2-5; without DNA, the TCRdb call of TRBD2 cannot be checked. The CDR3 length is 13 residues. The germline V gene encodes CDR1 MGHDK and CDR2 SYGVNS. The CDR3 sequence: CASTPSGQETQYF.

The CDR3 protein is CASSGSGGAGEQFF. The chain joins TRBV9 to TRBJ2-1; the TCRdb call, TRBD2, lacks DNA for checking. The CDR3 consists of 14 residues. From germline, CDR1 is SGDLS and CDR2 YYNGEE.

The genes are TRBV5-1 and TRBJ1-1; TCRdb's D call of TRBD1 is untestable without DNA. CDR3 length equals 15 residues. CDR1 and CDR2 (germline): SGHRS, YFSETQ. The CDR3 spells CASSSWTGMNTEAFF.

The chain employs TRBV7-2 and TRBJ2-7; the D gene TCRdb calls, TRBD1, cannot be checked with no DNA. This CDR3 has 13 residues. Germline V lookup: CDR1 SGHTA, CDR2 FQGNSA. CDR3 protein: CASSSGTRDEQYF.

The V call is TRBV29-1, the J call TRBJ2-5; TCRdb's D gene call, TRBD2, goes unchecked for lack of DNA. CDR1 is SQVTM and CDR2 is ANQGSEA in the germline V gene. The CDR3 runs to 14 residues. The CDR3 region is CSVALGALQETQYF. The full variable domain, with the rest looked up from reference TRBV29-1 and TRBJ2-5, is SAVISQKPSRDICQRGTSLTIQCQVDSQVTMMFWYRQQPGQSLTLIATANQGSEATYESGFVIDKFPISRPNLTFSTLTVSNMSPEDSSIYLCSVALGALQETQYFGPGTRLLVL.

The CDR3 protein is CASRENSYEQYF. V usage is TRBV2 and J usage is TRBJ2-7. The CDR3 is made up of 12 amino acids. Germline lookup yields CDR1 SNHLY and CDR2 FYNNEI.

The chain uses TRBV5-1 and TRBJ2-5; TCRdb reports TRBD2, a call that lacks DNA to check it against. CDR1 is SGHRS and CDR2 is YFSETQ in the germline V gene. This CDR3 is built from 15 residues. The CDR3 protein is CASSLVVGNRETQYF.

The chain's CDR3 is CSVGGGTQETQYF. The chain carries TRBV29-1 and TRBJ2-5; absent DNA, TCRdb's TRBD1 call cannot be checked. The CDR3 has 13 residues. Germline CDR1 and CDR2: SQVTM and ANQGSEA.

The CDR3 reads CASSQQGGNTIYF. The rearrangement links TRBV4-3 to TRBJ1-3. The CDR3 is 13 residues long. Germline values: CDR1 LGHNA, CDR2 YSLEER.

The J gene is TRBJ2-7, the V gene TRBV6-5; no DNA is available, so the TRBD1 call from TCRdb remains unchecked. CDR3 size: 13 residues. The germline gives CDR1 MNHEY, CDR2 SVGAGI. The CDR3 sequence is CASLPRDGDEQYF.

The rearrangement links TRBV12-3 or TRBV12-4 to TRBJ2-1. CDR3 length: 13 residues. CDR3 sequence: CASSFLVADEQFF.

V gene TRBV27 combines with J gene TRBJ2-5. CDR3 length: 13 amino acids. Germline assignment: CDR1 MNHEY and CDR2 SMNVEV (reference sequence). The CDR3 is CANPNQVSKTQYF.

The genes are TRBV5-1 and TRBJ2-5; absent DNA, TCRdb's TRBD1 call cannot be checked. The CDR3 has 15 residues. CDR1 and CDR2 from the germline V gene are SGHRS and YFSETQ. This CDR3 is CATTRGGHGQETQYF.

The chain recombines TRBV7-9 with TRBJ1-6. The CDR3 spans 17 residues. Germline CDR1 SEHNR, CDR2 FQNEAQ (reference sequence). This chain's CDR3 is CASSAWSVPSYNSPLHF.

The V and J genes are TRBV12-3 or TRBV12-4 and TRBJ1-6. This CDR3 has 14 amino acids. CDR3 region: CASSLVQYNSPLHF.

This chain connects TRBV2 to TRBJ2-7; the TRBD2 assignment by TCRdb is unverifiable without DNA. The germline V gene has CDR1 SNHLY and CDR2 FYNNEI. This CDR3 is 14 amino acids long. This CDR3 reads CASSATSGVPEQYF.

The CDR3 loop reads CATSRGGTGLATNEKLFF. V usage is TRBV15 and J usage is TRBJ1-4; no DNA is available, so the TRBD1 call from TCRdb remains unchecked. CDR1 and CDR2 from the germline V gene are LNHNV and YYDKDF (reference sequence). There are 18 residues in the CDR3.

The gene calls are TRBV5-1 and TRBJ2-7. CDR1 and CDR2 (germline): SGHRS, YFSETQ. The CDR3 has 11 residues. CDR3 loop: CASSLEHEQYF.

The chain recombines TRBV7-6 with TRBJ1-1; TCRdb proposes TRBD1, but this gene call is untestable without DNA. Germline V lookup: CDR1 SGHVS, CDR2 FNYEAQ. The CDR3 totals 14 residues. The CDR3 sequence: CASSLFRENTEAFF.

The chain couples TRBV7-9 to TRBJ1-6; the TRBD1 assignment by TCRdb is unverifiable without DNA. The CDR3 loop spans 13 amino acids. CDR1 and CDR2 from the germline V gene are SEHNR and FQNEAQ (reference sequence). CDR3 protein: CASRRTGELPLHF.

The chain has TRBV5-1 and TRBJ2-6; TCRdb reports TRBD2, a call that lacks DNA to check it against. This CDR3 has 18 amino acids. Germline V gene sequence: CDR1 SGHRS, CDR2 YFSETQ. The CDR3 region is CASSPTGTSLSGANVLTF.

Here the CDR3 reads CASSLTGVWAYMNTEAFF. This chain joins TRBV27 and TRBJ1-1; TCRdb's D gene call, TRBD1, goes unchecked for lack of DNA. CDR1 and CDR2 (germline): MNHEY, SMNVEV (reference sequence). CDR3 length: 18 residues.

V and J are TRBV4-1 and TRBJ1-3. The CDR3 totals 16 residues. CDR1 is MGHRA, CDR2 YSYEKL, per germline. CDR3 amino acids: CASSQEAVSLANTIYF.